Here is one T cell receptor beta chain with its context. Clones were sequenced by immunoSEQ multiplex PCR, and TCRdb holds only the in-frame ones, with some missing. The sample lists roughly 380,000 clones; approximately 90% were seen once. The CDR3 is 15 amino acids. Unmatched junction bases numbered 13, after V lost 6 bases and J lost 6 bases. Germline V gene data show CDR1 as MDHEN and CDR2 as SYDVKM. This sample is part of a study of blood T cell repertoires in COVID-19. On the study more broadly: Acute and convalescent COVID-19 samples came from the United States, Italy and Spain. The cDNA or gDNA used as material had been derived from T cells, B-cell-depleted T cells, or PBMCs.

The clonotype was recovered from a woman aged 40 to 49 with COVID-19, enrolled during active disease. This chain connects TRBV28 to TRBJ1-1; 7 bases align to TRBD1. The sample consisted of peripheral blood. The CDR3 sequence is CASREQTGRRSEAFF. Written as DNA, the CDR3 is TGTGCCAGCAGGGAACAGACAGGGCGTAGATCTGAAGCTTTCTTT.